Presented here are 16 T cell receptor beta chains from one specimen sequenced in a study of CD8 T cells in Susac syndrome. RNA, at roughly 0.45 to 1 ug, was reverse transcribed with random hexamers. A single record per CDR3 protein comes from TCRdb applying MiXCR to the immunoSEQ multiplex PCR reads. The table has under 350,000 distinct CDR3 sequences, 92% seen once; the top ten hold roughly 0.064%. Input material: CD4+ T cells from PBMCs. These receptors were collected from a human donor with multiple sclerosis.

The V gene is TRBV7-2, the J gene TRBJ2-5, with D tentatively TRBD2 (5 bases). Germline V gene lookup returns CDR1 SGHTA and CDR2 FQGNSA. The CDR3 has 15 amino acids. Trimming left V 5 bases short and J 3 bases short, with 16 bases between. As DNA, the CDR3 is TGTGCCAGCAGCCCAGAGAGGGTAGCCGAAGAGACCCAGTACTTC. As protein: CASSPERVAEETQYF.

The chain has TRBV15 and TRBJ2-7; 12 bases are a match to TRBD2. The J segment lost 1 base and the V segment lost 0 bases, leaving 7 bases of the junction unmatched. From germline, CDR1 is LNHNV and CDR2 YYDKDF (reference sequence). This CDR3 has 18 residues. The chain's CDR3 is CATSRDLAGGPWSYEQYF. For the CDR3, the DNA is TGTGCCACCAGCAGAGATCTAGCGGGAGGGCCGTGGTCCTACGAGCAGTACTTC.

Worth noting for this clonotype: One end of the junction is discordant with germline, which a read error may explain. J is TRBJ1-4 and V is TRBV12-3 or TRBV12-4, with D hard to call. This CDR3 comprises 13 residues. CDR3 DNA: TGTGCCAGCAGGCAGAGAAATAATGGAAAACTGTTTTTT. Amino acid sequence: CASRQRNNGKLFF.

The chain employs TRBV28 and TRBJ2-1, with a weak D call TRBD1 (6 bases). The CDR3 has 16 residues. Trimming stripped 9 bases from V and 4 bases from J, with 22 bases between. Germline lookup yields CDR1 MDHEN and CDR2 SYDVKM. The CDR3 is CASTRPTGNGYNEQFF. The CDR3 DNA is TGTGCCAGTACCAGACCTACAGGGAACGGGTACAATGAGCAGTTCTTC.

The chain recombines TRBV29-1 with TRBJ1-2, with unresolved D. The CDR3 is 12 residues long. The germline CDR1 and CDR2 sequences are SQVTM and ANQGSEA. Trimming took 0 bases from V and 6 from J, leaving 8 bases between them. For the CDR3, the DNA is TGCAGCGTTGAAGAACCGGGGAATGGCTACACCTTC. Protein product: CSVEEPGNGYTF.

The rearrangement links TRBV4-2 to TRBJ2-5, with 8 bases that match TRBD2. Germline-derived CDR1 and CDR2 are LGHNA and YNFKEQ. The CDR3 sequence is 17 residues long. Germline trimming cut 0 bases from V and 7 bases from J; bases unmatched to any gene: 13. CDR3 coding DNA: TGTGCCAGCAGCCAAGAAGGAGGCGGGGGGCCACAGGTGACCCAGTACTTC. It is translated as CASSQEGGGGPQVTQYF.

J is TRBJ2-1 and V is TRBV30; D ambiguous. V lost 2 bases to trimming and J lost 2 bases, with 13 bases between them. CDR1 and CDR2 from the germline V gene are GTSNPN and SVGIG (reference sequence). The CDR3 is 15 residues long. CDR3 sequence (DNA): TGTGCCTGGAGTTCAAGAGTTGGGACCTACAATGAGCAGTTCTTC. It encodes CAWSSRVGTYNEQFF.

V is TRBV12-3 or TRBV12-4 and J is TRBJ2-5; no reliable D call. The germline V and J ends were trimmed by 1 base and 6 bases, with 6 bases remaining between them. CDR3 size: 12 residues. The CDR3 is CASSLGVQTQYF. The CDR3, as DNA: TGTGCCAGCAGTTTAGGGGTTCAGACCCAGTACTTC.

The chain couples TRBV19 to TRBJ2-5; D assignment may be TRBD1 or TRBD2 (5 bases each). The germline V and J ends were trimmed by 5 bases and 5 bases, with 18 bases remaining between them. This CDR3 has 15 residues. From germline, CDR1 is LNHDA and CDR2 SQIVND (reference sequence). The CDR3, as DNA: TGTGCCAGTAGTCGAGGGACGGCCGTGCAGGAGACCCAGTACTTC. This translates into CASSRGTAVQETQYF.

V gene TRBV7-2 combines with J gene TRBJ2-3, with D hard to call. CDR3 length equals 11 residues. Germline assignment: CDR1 SGHTA and CDR2 FQGNSA. The V end lost 5 bases, the J end lost 7 bases, and 7 bases lay between the germline ends. CDR3 sequence (DNA): TGTGCCAGCAGCAACCCAAATACGCAGTATTTT. Protein: CASSNPNTQYF.

The V gene is TRBV18, the J gene TRBJ1-2, with D possibly being TRBD1 (5 bases). The length of the CDR3 is 14 residues. Germline-derived CDR1 and CDR2 are KGHSH and LQKENI. The V gene lost 2 bases and the J gene lost 3 bases, with 10 bases spanning the gap. This CDR3 is CASSPVQGDYGYTF. The CDR3 DNA follows: TGTGCCAGCTCACCAGTCCAGGGCGACTATGGCTACACCTTC.

The V and J genes are TRBV7-9 and TRBJ1-1, with 9 positions matching TRBD1. From germline, CDR1 is SEHNR and CDR2 FQNEAQ (reference sequence). With 5 bases clipped from V and 7 bases from J, the junction kept 5 bases outside the gene matches. The CDR3 is 13 residues long. The CDR3 sequence: CASSQTGGREAFF. Written as DNA, the CDR3 is TGTGCCAGCAGCCAAACAGGGGGCCGTGAAGCTTTCTTT.

The genes are TRBV20-1 and TRBJ2-2, with D perhaps matching TRBD1 (6 bases). The germline V and J ends were trimmed by 6 bases and 1 base, with 12 bases remaining between them. Germline V CDR1 and CDR2: DFQATT, SNEGSKA (reference sequence). The CDR3 is made up of 14 amino acids. For the CDR3, the DNA is TGCAGTGCCTCCTGGGGACAGAACACCGGGGAGCTGTTTTTT. Protein sequence: CSASWGQNTGELFF.

The chain employs TRBV27 and TRBJ1-4; 8 positions agree with TRBD1. Germline V gives CDR1 MNHEY, CDR2 SMNVEV (reference sequence). V trimming: 10 bases; J trimming: 5 bases; junction bases outside the gene matches: 6. The CDR3 contains 13 residues. The CDR3 nucleotides are TGTGCCACCCGGACAGGGCGGAATGAAAAACTGTTTTTT. This codes for CATRTGRNEKLFF.

The rearrangement joins TRBV11-2 to TRBJ2-7, with 10 bases lining up with TRBD2. The germline CDR1 and CDR2 sequences are SGHAT and FQNNGV. The CDR3 length is 15 residues. The ends lost 1 base at V and 3 bases at J; junction bases unmatched: 3. As DNA, the CDR3 is TGTGCCAGCAGCTTAGTGGCTAGCGGGAGCTACGAGCAGTACTTC. Residues: CASSLVASGSYEQYF.

The chain carries TRBV19 and TRBJ1-2; D unclear. The germline V gene encodes CDR1 LNHDA and CDR2 SQIVND (reference sequence). The V and J ends lost 3 bases and 4 bases respectively, with 15 bases between them. This CDR3 region has 15 residues. In nucleotides, the CDR3 is TGTGCCAGTAGTATTTCGAGCCAGCTTTCCTATGGCTACACCTTC. It yields the protein CASSISSQLSYGYTF.